This TCR beta chain is drawn from a study of monozygotic twins with inflammatory bowel disease. In the case of this clonotype: What it recognizes is unknown.

Someone took an approximately 2.4 ml blood sample from each of the donors. Study observations and caveats: IBD patients had lower TCRbeta diversity (inverse Simpson) than healthy co-twins. Ultimately, a single strong signal or clonotype associated with IBD was not supported.

The CDR3 spans 13 residues. The V gene's germline CDR1 is SGHRS and CDR2 YFSETQ. Following a re-call of the 5' RACE reads, TCRdb has one entry per CDR3 protein and lacks DNA. The listing records around 400,000 distinct CDR3 sequences. This TCR was sampled from a human donor with ulcerative colitis or Crohn's disease, or a healthy co-twin of an affected twin (not recorded which). The rearrangement uses TRBV5-1 and TRBJ2-7. The sample was blood. CDR3 sequence: CASRTSSFYEQYF.